This T cell receptor beta chain was sequenced during a study of T cells in Graves' hyperthyroidism and ophthalmopathy. This clonotype was observed at least ten times. This CDR3 spans 15 amino acids. The germline V gene has CDR1 GTSNPN and CDR2 SVGIG (reference sequence). The V end lost 1 base, the J end lost 3 bases, and 13 bases lay between the germline ends. TCR beta CDR3 regions were amplified from RNA transcripts. HTBI primers were the set used in a first-round RT-PCR of the TCR CDR3. TCRdb processed the multiplex PCR reads anew with MiXCR; each CDR3 protein has one entry. The sample lists approximately 510,000 distinct CDR3 sequences; around 20% were seen once.

The rearrangement uses TRBV30 and TRBJ1-5; D not certain. This clonotype was obtained from a man younger than 30 with Graves' hyperthyroidism. Sequenced sample: blood. The CDR3 DNA reads as TGTGCCTGGAGTGGGGCAGGCCCCCTCAATCAGCCCCAGCATTTT. Its translation: CAWSGAGPLNQPQHF.